The 2 T cell receptor beta chains below come from one sample, sequenced in a study of control samples from healthy donors and cancer patients. The data were produced by immunoSEQ multiplex PCR, yet TCRdb's version contains in-frame clones alone and is incomplete. The data hold tens of thousands of clones, with under 95% observed a single time. The specimen was PBMCs. Source of these receptors: a man aged 25-45 years with colorectal cancer.

The gene calls are TRBV19 and TRBJ1-5; the D is unclear. The CDR3 is made up of 15 amino acids. Germline loops: CDR1 LNHDA, CDR2 SQIVND (reference sequence). The ends were cut back, 1 base at V and 0 bases at J, with 7 bases in the middle. This CDR3 is CASSIGLLSNQPQHF. The CDR3 coding sequence is TGTGCCAGTAGTATAGGTCTGCTTAGCAATCAGCCCCAGCATTTT.

The chain combines TRBV27 with TRBJ2-7; the D call may be TRBD1 or TRBD2 (5 bases each). The CDR3 runs to 15 residues. Trimming stripped 6 bases from V and 3 bases from J, with 18 bases between. CDR1 is MNHEY and CDR2 is SMNVEV in the germline V gene (reference sequence). The CDR3 nucleotides are TGTGCCAGCAGACCCACAGGTCCTGAGGGCTACGAGCAGTACGTC. This translates into CASRPTGPEGYEQYV.